A single sample gave rise to the 10 T cell receptor beta chains below, sequenced in a study of T cell responses to AZD1222 COVID-19 vaccine. TCRdb keeps only in-frame clones here, not all; method: immunoSEQ multiplex PCR. This sample yields 95,000 to 100,000 clones, of which about four fifths are seen a single time; approximately 15% belongs to the top ten. The sample consisted of peripheral blood, taken 28 days after the second AZD1222 dose. These receptors were collected from an adult who received the AZD1222 COVID-19 vaccine.

The rearrangement joins TRBV5-4 to TRBJ2-7, with 7 bases fitting TRBD1. V was clipped by 5 bases and J by 4 bases; unmatched bases: 9. The CDR3 is 14 residues long. CDR1 SGHNT and CDR2 YYREEE come from the germline V gene (reference sequence). Here the CDR3 reads CASRVGTEGYEQYF. CDR3 sequence (DNA): TGTGCCAGCAGGGTTGGGACAGAAGGATACGAGCAGTACTTC.

The V call is TRBV19, the J call TRBJ1-2, with a weak D call TRBD1 (6 bases). Deletions cut 7 bases from V and 8 bases from J, with 20 bases between. CDR3 size: 14 residues. Germline values: CDR1 LNHDA, CDR2 SQIVND (reference sequence). CDR3 amino acids: CASTRSEGGGGYTF. For the CDR3, the DNA is TGTGCCAGTACCCGCTCTGAGGGGGGAGGCGGCTACACCTTC.

This chain joins TRBV12-1 and TRBJ2-1; the table's D call TRBD2 went unverified against the DNA. TRBV12-1 is a pseudogene. This CDR3 has 14 residues. CDR3 coding DNA: TGTGCCAGCAGCTTTGAACTAGCGTCCAATGAGCAGTTCTTC. This encodes CASSFELASNEQFF.

CDR3 bases: TGTGCCACCAGCAGGACTAGCGGGGGGGCTGTCGAGCAGTACTTC. Translation: CATSRTSGGAVEQYF. The genes are TRBV15 and TRBJ2-7, with TRBD2 identical over 14 bases. Trimming took 3 bases from V and 6 from J; bases not matched to a gene: 4. The CDR3 contains 15 residues. Germline CDR1 is LNHNV and CDR2 is YYDKDF (reference sequence).

This clone appeared a few times. The chain has TRBV27 and TRBJ2-2; unclear D gene. V was cut by 0 bases and J by 6 bases, with 14 bases left in between. From germline, CDR1 is MNHEY and CDR2 SMNVEV (reference sequence). The CDR3 loop spans 16 amino acids. This CDR3 is CASSLSGSGMAGELFF. The CDR3 bases are TGTGCCAGCAGTTTATCTGGTTCCGGAATGGCCGGGGAGCTGTTTTTT.

This clone was observed a handful of times. The V gene is TRBV18, the J gene TRBJ2-1; no definite D call. CDR1 is KGHSH, CDR2 LQKENI, per germline. V was pared by 2 bases and J by 6 bases, with 11 bases between. There are 14 residues in the CDR3. The CDR3 DNA is TGTGCCAGCTCACCAGGGCTAGTCGGCAATGAGCAGTTCTTC. This sequence encodes CASSPGLVGNEQFF.

The J gene is TRBJ1-5, the V gene TRBV19; D not resolved. CDR1 is LNHDA and CDR2 is SQIVND in the germline V gene (reference sequence). The CDR3 covers 13 residues. Trimming pared 3 bases from V and 6 bases from J, leaving 9 bases between. In DNA, the CDR3 is TGTGCCAGTAGTATTCGAGACGGTCAGCCCCAGCATTTT. Protein: CASSIRDGQPQHF.

This chain links TRBV27 with TRBJ2-7; 9 bases match TRBD1. Trimming at V came to 6 bases and at J to 2 bases, leaving 2 bases not matched to a gene. Germline values: CDR1 MNHEY, CDR2 SMNVEV (reference sequence). The CDR3 is made up of 13 amino acids. CDR3 protein: CASRDRGTYEQYF. As DNA, the CDR3 is TGTGCCAGCAGGGACAGGGGAACCTACGAGCAGTACTTC.

The chain uses TRBV7-9 and TRBJ1-4; TRBD1 matches at 8 bases. Germline V gives CDR1 SEHNR, CDR2 FQNEAQ (reference sequence). This CDR3 comprises 15 residues. V gave up 5 bases and J gave up 6 bases; unmatched junction bases: 8. CDR3 protein: CASSRGQGSHEKLFF. The DNA for the CDR3 is TGTGCCAGCAGCCGCGGACAGGGAAGTCATGAAAAACTGTTTTTT.

The chain links TRBV18 to TRBJ1-3; no reliable D call. This CDR3 has 13 residues. Germline CDR1 and CDR2: KGHSH and LQKENI. V shed 1 base and J shed 7 bases, with 8 bases lying between them. The CDR3 coding sequence is TGTGCCAGCTCACCACGAAATGAGAACACCATATATTTT. Amino acid sequence: CASSPRNENTIYF.